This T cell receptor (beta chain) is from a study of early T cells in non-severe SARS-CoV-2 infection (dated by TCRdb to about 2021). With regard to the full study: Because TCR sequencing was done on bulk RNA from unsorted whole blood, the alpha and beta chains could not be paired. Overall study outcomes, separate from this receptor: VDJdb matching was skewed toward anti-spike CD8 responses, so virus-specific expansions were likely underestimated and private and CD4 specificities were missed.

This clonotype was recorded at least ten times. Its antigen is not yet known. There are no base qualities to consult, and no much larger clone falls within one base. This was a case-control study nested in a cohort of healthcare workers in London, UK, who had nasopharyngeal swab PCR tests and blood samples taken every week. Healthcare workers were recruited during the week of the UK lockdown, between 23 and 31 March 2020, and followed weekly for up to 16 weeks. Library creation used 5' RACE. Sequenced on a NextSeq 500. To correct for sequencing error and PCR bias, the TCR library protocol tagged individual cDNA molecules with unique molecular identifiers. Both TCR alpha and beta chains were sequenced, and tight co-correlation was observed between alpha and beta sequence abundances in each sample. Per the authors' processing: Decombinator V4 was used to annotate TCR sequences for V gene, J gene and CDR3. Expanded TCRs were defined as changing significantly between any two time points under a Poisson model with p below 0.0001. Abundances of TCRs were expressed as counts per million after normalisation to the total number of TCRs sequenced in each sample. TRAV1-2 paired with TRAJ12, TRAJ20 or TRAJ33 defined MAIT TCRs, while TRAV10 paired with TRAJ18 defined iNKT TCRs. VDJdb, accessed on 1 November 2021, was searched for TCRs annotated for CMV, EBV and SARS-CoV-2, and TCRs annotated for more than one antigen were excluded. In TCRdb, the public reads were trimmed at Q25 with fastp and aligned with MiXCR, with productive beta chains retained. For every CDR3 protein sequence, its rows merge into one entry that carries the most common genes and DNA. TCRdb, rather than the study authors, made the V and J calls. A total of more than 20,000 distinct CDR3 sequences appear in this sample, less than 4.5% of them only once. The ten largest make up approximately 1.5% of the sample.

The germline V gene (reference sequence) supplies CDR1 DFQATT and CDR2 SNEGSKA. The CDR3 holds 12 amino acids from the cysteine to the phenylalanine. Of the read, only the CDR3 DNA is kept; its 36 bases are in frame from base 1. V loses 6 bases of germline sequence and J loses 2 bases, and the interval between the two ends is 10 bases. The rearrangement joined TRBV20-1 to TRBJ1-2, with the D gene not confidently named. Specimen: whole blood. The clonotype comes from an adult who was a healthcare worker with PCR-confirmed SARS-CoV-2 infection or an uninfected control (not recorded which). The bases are TGCAGTGCCCTTTCCTGGAACTATGGCTACACCTTC. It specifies CSALSWNYGYTF.